What follows are 11 T cell receptor beta chains derived from one specimen sequenced in a study of blood T cell repertoires in COVID-19. The table came from immunoSEQ multiplex PCR; TCRdb's copy has only in-frame clones and leaves some out. Here the sample spans 380,000 or so clones, around 89% being singletons. Source material: peripheral blood. These receptors were taken from a man in his forties with acute or convalescent COVID-19.

This chain's CDR3 is CASSPLGTPTGELFF. In DNA form, the CDR3 reads TGTGCCAGCAGTCCCCTAGGGACACCCACCGGGGAGCTGTTTTTT. The chain employs TRBV28 and TRBJ2-2, with D possibly matching TRBD1 (6 bases). CDR1 is MDHEN, CDR2 SYDVKM, per germline. The CDR3 sequence is 15 residues long. Trimming took off 5 bases at V and 4 bases at J, with 14 bases between the two ends.

The chain combines TRBV11-3 with TRBJ1-5, with TRBD1 identical over 7 bases. Germline V lookup: CDR1 SGHNT, CDR2 YENEEA. The CDR3 runs to 15 residues. The J segment lost 10 bases and the V segment lost 8 bases, leaving 17 bases of the junction unmatched. CDR3 region: CASPNSGTDINPQHF. The CDR3 bases are TGTGCCAGCCCCAATTCCGGGACAGACATCAACCCCCAGCATTTT.

This chain links TRBV19 with TRBJ1-2; no reliable D call. Germline values: CDR1 LNHDA, CDR2 SQIVND (reference sequence). The V gene lost 2 bases and the J gene lost 0 bases, with 7 bases spanning the gap. The CDR3 loop spans 14 amino acids. CDR3 loop: CASSIQITNYGYTF. CDR3 nucleotide sequence: TGTGCCAGTAGTATACAGATAACTAACTATGGCTACACCTTC.

The sample holds one count of this clone. The rearrangement uses TRBV7-3 and TRBJ2-1; 7 bases are a match to TRBD2. The CDR3 runs 15 residues. V gave up 2 bases and J gave up 2 bases; unmatched junction bases: 3. Germline lookup yields CDR1 SGHTA and CDR2 FQGTGA. CDR3: CASSLETSAYNEQFF. The CDR3 nucleotides read TGTGCCAGCAGCTTAGAAACTAGCGCCTACAATGAGCAGTTCTTC.

The chain combines TRBV7-3 with TRBJ2-7; 11 nucleotides agree with TRBD1. The CDR3 is 13 residues long. Germline CDR1 and CDR2: SGHTA and FQGTGA. V lost 5 bases to trimming and J lost 8 bases; unmatched junction nucleotides: 5. The DNA of the CDR3 is TGTGCCAGCAGCCTGGACAGGGGGCAGAAGCAGTACTTC. Translation gives CASSLDRGQKQYF.

V usage is TRBV30 and J usage is TRBJ2-2; 9 nucleotides align to TRBD1. This CDR3 spans 14 amino acids. Germline V gene sequence: CDR1 GTSNPN, CDR2 SVGIG (reference sequence). Trimming cost V 3 bases and J 4 bases; bases outside gene matches: 3. The CDR3 DNA reads TGTGCCTGGAGGGGGACAGGGAGCACCGGGGAGCTGTTTTTT. Protein product: CAWRGTGSTGELFF.

This clone appeared once. The chain employs TRBV5-4 and TRBJ1-6, with TRBD1 identical over 7 bases. The CDR3 contains 14 residues. The germline V gene has CDR1 SGHNT and CDR2 YYREEE (reference sequence). V lost 4 bases and J lost 9; bases outside the gene matches: 7. CDR3 sequence (DNA): TGTGCCAGCAGCCGGCGGGACAGCTCTTCACCCCTCCACTTT. Its protein product is CASSRRDSSSPLHF. The full variable domain, in which reference TRBV5-4 and TRBJ1-6 provide the parts outside the CDR3, is ETGVTQSPTHLIKTRGQQVTLRCSSQSGHNTVSWYQQALGQGPQFIFQYYREEENGRGNFPPRFSGLQFPNYSSELNVNALELDDSALYLCASSRRDSSSPLHFGNGTRLTVT.

This clone has only a few counts. This rearrangement joins TRBV7-2 to TRBJ1-2; D is possibly TRBD1 (5 bases). The V end lost 1 base, the J end lost 6 bases, and 12 bases lay between the germline ends. The CDR3 spans 14 residues. In germline, CDR1 is SGHTA, CDR2 FQGNSA. The CDR3: CASSLDSGRDGYTF. The CDR3 DNA reads as TGTGCCAGCAGCTTAGATTCAGGCAGGGATGGCTACACCTTC.

The J gene is TRBJ2-3, the V gene TRBV7-6, with a tentative D call TRBD2 (5 bases). This CDR3 region has 15 residues. V lost 1 base to trimming and J lost 2 bases, with 10 bases between them. Germline CDR1 and CDR2: SGHVS and FNYEAQ. CDR3: CASSLDGVLTDTQYF. In nucleotides, the CDR3 is TGTGCCAGCAGCTTAGACGGGGTACTCACAGATACGCAGTATTTT.

Of note for this clone: Other DNA sequences in the sample encode the same CDR3. This rearrangement joins TRBV27 to TRBJ2-6, with D unclear. This CDR3 region has 14 residues. With 5 bases removed from V and 0 bases from J, the gap between germline ends came to 5 bases. Looked up from germline, CDR1 is MNHEY and CDR2 is SMNVEV (reference sequence). CDR3 sequence reads: CASSLSSGANVLTF. The CDR3 nucleotides read TGTGCCAGCAGTCTAAGCTCTGGGGCCAACGTCCTGACTTTC.

The chain recombines TRBV6-5 with TRBJ2-5; D perhaps matches TRBD2 (5 bases). The V gene's germline CDR1 is MNHEY and CDR2 SVGAGI. The CDR3 is 14 residues long. V was shortened by 6 bases and J by 5 bases, with 16 bases between the two germline ends. The DNA of the CDR3 is TGTGCCAGCAGCAAGCTTGTGGGAGCGGAGACCCAGTACTTC. Translating it yields CASSKLVGAETQYF.